Listed below are T cell receptor beta chains from one sample, sequenced in a study of T cells after yellow fever vaccination. TCRdb analysed the 5' RACE reads with MiXCR anew, one entry per CDR3 protein. Of about 630,000 distinct CDR3 sequences listed, roughly 12% are singletons. This specimen was PBMCs, taken on the day of the yellow fever booster vaccination. The receptor set was obtained from a man aged 25 to 40 who received the YFV17D yellow fever vaccine. CDR3s include the opening cysteine and the closing phenylalanine or tryptophan. Each record gives: D gene, J gene, V gene, clone size, CDR3 protein, CDR3 DNA. A D gene is named only where the DNA matches it firmly. Clone size is not always given. Where it is, it says once, few, many or a class for expanded clones.

- TRBJ2-3 TRBV5-1 - CASNQRSGRTDTQYF TGCGCCAGCAACCAGAGGTCAGGGCGGACAGATACGCAGTATTTT
- TRBJ1-1 TRBV11-2 - CASSRRVLAFF TGTGCCAGCAGCCGACGGGTGTTAGCTTTCTTT
TRBD2 TRBJ2-5 TRBV6-1 - CASQIGTTQETQYF TGTGCCAGTCAGATTGGGACTACCCAAGAGACCCAGTACTTC
TRBD2 TRBJ2-1 TRBV20-1 - CSVPPGLAVNEQFF TGCAGTGTTCCGCCGGGACTAGCGGTGAATGAGCAGTTCTTC
- TRBJ2-2 TRBV25-1 - CASLGSLGTGELFF TGTGCCAGCCTGGGCAGCCTGGGGACCGGGGAGCTGTTTTTT
- TRBJ1-1 TRBV7-9 few CASDRTKNTEAFF TGTGCCAGCGACCGGACGAAGAACACTGAAGCTTTCTTT
TRBD2 TRBJ2-1 TRBV29-1 - CSYSLGTSGRAVEQFF TGCAGTTACTCCTTGGGGACTAGCGGGAGGGCCGTTGAGCAGTTCTTC
TRBD2 TRBJ2-2 TRBV2 - CASSEQGLAGRNTGELFF TGTGCCAGCAGTGAACAGGGACTAGCGGGCCGGAACACCGGGGAGCTGTTTTTT
- TRBJ1-4 TRBV4-3 - CASSSRTANEKLFF TGCGCCAGCAGCTCCCGGACGGCCAATGAAAAACTGTTTTTT
- TRBJ2-7 TRBV29-1 - CSVEEGGGAYEQYF TGCAGCGTTGAAGAAGGAGGGGGGGCCTACGAGCAGTACTTC
- TRBJ2-7 TRBV9 - CASSYVRVYEQYF TGTGCCAGCAGCTACGTCAGGGTCTACGAGCAGTACTTC
TRBD1 TRBJ2-1 TRBV20-1 - CSASGTGGFNEQFF TGCAGTGCTAGTGGGACAGGGGGTTTCAATGAGCAGTTCTTC
TRBD2 TRBJ2-7 TRBV4-3 - CASSHLLTGGYADEQYF TGCGCCAGCAGCCATTTACTAACGGGGGGGTATGCGGACGAGCAGTACTTC
- TRBJ1-1 TRBV6-6 - CASQRTEAFF TGTGCCAGCCAGAGGACTGAAGCTTTCTTT
TRBD2 TRBJ2-5 TRBV5-4 few CASSLESGRATGETQYF TGTGCCAGCAGCTTGGAGAGCGGGAGGGCCACGGGTGAGACCCAGTACTTC
TRBD2 TRBJ2-1 TRBV25-1 - CASSEFISGTVEQFF TGTGCCAGCAGTGAATTTATTAGCGGGACTGTTGAGCAGTTCTTC
TRBD2 TRBJ2-1 TRBV5-1 many CASSLVSSGIVEQFF TGCGCCAGCAGCTTGGTTAGTAGCGGGATAGTGGAGCAGTTCTTC
- TRBJ1-6 TRBV5-1 few CASSFTGGYNSPLHF TGCGCCAGCAGCTTTACGGGGGGCTATAATTCACCCCTCCACTTT
TRBD2 TRBJ2-3 TRBV6-2/TRBV6-3 - CASSVSTSGRTDTQYF TGTGCCAGCAGTGTGTCAACAAGCGGGAGGACAGATACGCAGTATTTT
TRBD1 TRBJ2-3 TRBV12-3/TRBV12-4 - CASSTGQTDTQYF TGTGCCAGCAGCACGGGACAGACAGATACGCAGTATTTT
- TRBJ1-6 TRBV7-8 - CASRGRLNNSPLHF TGTGCCAGCAGGGGGCGCCTGAATAATTCACCCCTCCACTTT
TRBD1 TRBJ2-5 TRBV3-1 few CASSYTGVETQYF TGTGCCAGCAGTTATACAGGGGTGGAGACCCAGTACTTC
- TRBJ2-7 TRBV18 - CASSPDSVAYEQYF TGTGCCAGCTCACCAGACAGCGTCGCCTACGAGCAGTACTTC
TRBD1 TRBJ2-3 TRBV3-1 few CASSPIPGGEDFDTQYF TGTGCCAGCAGCCCCATTCCAGGGGGCGAAGATTTCGATACGCAGTATTTT
TRBD2 TRBJ2-1 TRBV12-3/TRBV12-4 - CASSFTGGGNEQFF TGTGCCAGCAGTTTTACGGGAGGCGGGAATGAGCAGTTCTTC
TRBD2 TRBJ2-1 TRBV7-2 - CASSLLAGEPYNEQFF TGTGCCAGCAGCTTACTAGCGGGGGAACCCTACAATGAGCAGTTCTTC
- TRBJ2-6 TRBV5-4 - CASRSESSGANVLTF TGTGCCAGCAGGTCAGAGAGCTCTGGGGCCAACGTCCTGACTTTC
- TRBJ1-5 TRBV4-3 few CASSQDRMGDQPQHF TGCGCCAGCAGCCAAGATCGAATGGGGGATCAGCCCCAGCATTTT
- TRBJ2-2 TRBV27 many CASSFGGPGTGELFF TGTGCCAGCAGTTTTGGAGGACCGGGTACCGGGGAGCTGTTTTTT
TRBD1 TRBJ2-1 TRBV6-5 few CASSYLGQGVRNEQFF TGTGCCAGCAGTTACTTAGGACAGGGGGTAAGAAATGAGCAGTTCTTC
- TRBJ2-1 TRBV7-2 - CASSTGGGFYNEQFF TGTGCCAGCAGCACAGGAGGCGGATTCTACAATGAGCAGTTCTTC
- TRBJ2-2 TRBV28 few CASGSRFSRIRRPGELFF TGTGCCAGCGGCTCTCGGTTCTCCCGCATTAGGCGGCCCGGGGAGCTGTTTTTT
- TRBJ1-4 TRBV10-3 - CAISESRGGAAEKLFF TGTGCCATCAGTGAGTCGAGGGGAGGGGCGGCGGAAAAACTGTTTTTT
- TRBJ2-3 TRBV6-4 - CASSDSLQGSDTQYF TGTGCCAGCAGTGACTCGCTCCAGGGAAGTGATACGCAGTATTTT
- TRBJ2-3 TRBV5-1 - CASSPRTRNGLDTQYF TGCGCCAGCAGCCCGAGGACCCGTAACGGTCTTGATACGCAGTATTTT
- TRBJ2-1 TRBV5-6 - CASSFTANSYNEQFF TGTGCCAGCAGCTTCACCGCCAACTCCTACAATGAGCAGTTCTTC
TRBD1 TRBJ2-7 TRBV7-8 few CASSSQTGQKYF TGTGCCAGCAGCTCCCAGACAGGGCAAAAGTACTTC
- TRBJ2-1 TRBV5-1 - CASSLPKQAVNNEQFF TGCGCCAGCAGCTTGCCCAAGCAGGCGGTTAACAATGAGCAGTTCTTC
TRBD2 TRBJ2-7 TRBV20-1 few CSARDSGTSGSYEQYF TGCAGTGCTAGAGATTCCGGGACTAGCGGGAGTTACGAGCAGTACTTC
TRBD1 TRBJ2-7 TRBV20-1 - CSARDRTGLNEQYF TGCAGTGCTAGAGACCGGACAGGGTTGAACGAGCAGTACTTC
- TRBJ2-7 TRBV5-1 - CASSLRVRGSYEQYF TGCGCCAGCAGCTTGAGGGTCAGGGGTTCCTACGAGCAGTACTTC
TRBD2 TRBJ2-1 TRBV29-1 few CSVLAVSYNEQFF TGCAGCGTTCTAGCGGTCTCCTACAATGAGCAGTTCTTC